This T cell receptor beta chain was found in a study of T cells in Graves' hyperthyroidism and ophthalmopathy. RNA transcripts were the template for amplifying TCR beta CDR3 regions. When the TCR CDR3 underwent first-round RT-PCR, the HTBI primer set was used. TCRdb passed the multiplex PCR reads through MiXCR, listing each CDR3 protein once. The data hold fewer than 650,000 distinct CDR3 sequences, with more than 13% observed a single time. The sample holds many counts of this clonotype. This sequence originates from a woman aged 18-29 years with Graves' ophthalmopathy. Sequenced: blood.

This CDR3 is CASSHRGGGSPLHF. The CDR3 region has the DNA TGTGCCAGCAGCCACAGGGGCGGGGGTTCACCCCTCCACTTT. V is TRBV12-3 or TRBV12-4 and J is TRBJ1-6, with TRBD1 matching 7 bases. Losses at the gene ends were 6 bases for V and 9 bases for J; bases not matched to a gene: 8. The CDR3 length is 14 residues.